This T cell receptor beta chain was profiled in a study of shared clonotypes between healthy human individuals. Study-level findings and limits: At large depth, rarefaction still showed sorted-subset sequencing to be incomplete.

Germline V gives CDR1 MNHEY, CDR2 SMNVEV (reference sequence). Germline trimming cut 0 bases from V and 1 base from J; bases unmatched to any gene: 9. This CDR3 contains 18 residues. All of the donors resided in Nashville, Tennessee, and each was a Caucasian adult. A note on this clone: As yet, its antigen is unknown.

The genomic DNA of each subset was split evenly across several immunoSEQ plates. Only in-frame clones appear in the TCRdb table, and some are missing; sequencing was by immunoSEQ multiplex PCR. The sample holds 550,000 to 800,000 clones, about 90% seen once. This receptor was obtained from a man aged 18 to 35 in good health. Some clones in this sample may be carry-over from other donors' samples. The rearrangement links TRBV27 to TRBJ2-4; 7 bases are shared with TRBD2. Sequencing was performed on memory CD8+ T cells from PBMCs. This sample's subset: CD45RO+ cells pooled with CCR7-negative TemRA cells. CDR3 loop: CASSLSGGTRFAKNIQYF. The CDR3 nucleotides are TGTGCCAGCAGTTTATCGGGGGGGACCCGTTTCGCCAAAAACATTCAGTACTTC.